This passage covers 18 T cell receptor beta chains from one sample sequenced in a study of regulatory T cells in long-lasting Graves disease. The time point here: newly diagnosed GD, antithyroid drugs for less than 3 months. PBMC-derived RNA was used for the TCR library. For TCR beta, libraries came from iRepertoire HTBI primers and Arm-PCR of CDR3 regions. Each CDR3 protein gets one entry after TCRdb re-called the multiplex PCR reads with MiXCR. The sample carries approximately 540,000 distinct CDR3 sequences, around 12% recorded once. These same data were also listed under a study on T cells in Graves' hyperthyroidism and ophthalmopathy.

The source material was peripheral blood mononuclear cells (PBMCs), sampled at new diagnosis, from a patient treated with antithyroid drugs. These receptor sequences come from a woman younger than 45 with Graves disease.

There are many counts of this clonotype. This chain links TRBV25-1 with TRBJ1-1, with D tentatively TRBD1 (5 bases). Germline CDR1 and CDR2: MGHDK and SYGVNS. Trimming left V 0 bases short and J 5 bases short, with 7 bases between. The CDR3 has 13 amino acids. CDR3 nucleotides: TGTGCCAGCAGTGAATACGGGGGTACTGAAGCTTTCTTT. Its protein is CASSEYGGTEAFF. The entire variable domain, with the rest obtained from reference TRBV25-1 and TRBJ1-1, is as follows: EADIYQTPRYLVIGTGKKITLECSQTMGHDKMYWYQQDPGMELHLIHYSYGVNSTEKGDLSSESTVSRIRTEHFPLTLESARPSHTSQYLCASSEYGGTEAFFGQGTRLTVV.

This clonotype was detected only a few times. The genes are TRBV19 and TRBJ1-1, with D perhaps matching TRBD1 (5 bases). The CDR3 is made up of 17 amino acids. V shed 3 bases and J shed 4 bases, with 21 bases lying between them. The germline gives CDR1 LNHDA, CDR2 SQIVND (reference sequence). The CDR3 loop reads CASSMNSGGVLSTEAFF. CDR3 in DNA: TGTGCCAGTAGTATGAATTCGGGGGGGGTCCTGAGCACTGAAGCTTTCTTT.

V usage is TRBV30 and J usage is TRBJ2-7; no definite D call. CDR1 and CDR2 (germline): GTSNPN, SVGIG (reference sequence). The length of the CDR3 is 11 residues. V lost 0 bases to trimming and J lost 3 bases, with 3 bases between them. The CDR3 coding sequence is TGTGCCTGGAGTGTCGGCTACGAGCAGTACTTC. As protein: CAWSVGYEQYF.

At least ten counts were recorded for this clonotype. The J gene is TRBJ2-1, the V gene TRBV7-9; 11 nucleotides line up with TRBD2. The ends lost 4 bases at V and 7 bases at J; junction bases unmatched: 3. There are 14 residues in the CDR3. The germline gives CDR1 SEHNR, CDR2 FQNEAQ (reference sequence). The CDR3 DNA reads as TGTGCCAGCAGCTACCGGACTAGCGGGAATGAGCAGTTCTTC. Translated: CASSYRTSGNEQFF.

This clonotype was detected ten times or more. The chain links TRBV10-3 to TRBJ2-3; the match to TRBD1 covers 10 bases. Germline assignment: CDR1 ENHRY and CDR2 SYGVKD. The CDR3 loop spans 16 amino acids. Unmatched junction bases numbered 8, after V lost 6 bases and J lost 2 bases. The CDR3 DNA reads as TGTGCCATCAGCCCCCGGACAGGGGGAACCACAGATACGCAGTATTTT. It specifies CAISPRTGGTTDTQYF.

The V gene is TRBV7-9, the J gene TRBJ1-3; unclear D gene. V gave up 5 bases and J gave up 4 bases, with 6 bases separating them. The CDR3 loop spans 12 amino acids. CDR1 is SEHNR, CDR2 FQNEAQ, per germline (reference sequence). The CDR3 loop reads CASSDQGNTIYF. CDR3 bases: TGTGCCAGCAGCGACCAAGGAAACACCATATATTTT.

This clonotype occurred many times. The chain recombines TRBV11-2 with TRBJ1-5, with TRBD1 as a possible D gene (6 bases). The CDR3 consists of 14 residues. V was clipped by 5 bases and J by 7 bases, with 15 bases between them. Germline assignment: CDR1 SGHAT and CDR2 FQNNGV. This CDR3 reads CASSPEGGGQPQHF. CDR3 bases: TGTGCCAGCAGCCCCGAGGGGGGCGGACAGCCCCAGCATTTT.

CDR3 in DNA: TGTGCCAGCAGGGTTTGGCGGGAGGGCCCCTACAATGAGCAGTTCTTC. Amino acids: CASRVWREGPYNEQFF. The rearrangement joins TRBV6-1 to TRBJ2-1; the match to TRBD2 covers 9 bases. The V segment lost 6 bases and the J segment 2 bases; nucleotides outside the gene matches: 8. This CDR3 spans 16 amino acids. In germline, CDR1 is MNHNS, CDR2 SASEGT.

This clonotype was seen only a few times. The rearrangement uses TRBV7-2 and TRBJ2-7; D unclear. The germline V and J ends were trimmed by 5 bases and 3 bases, with 17 bases remaining between them. The CDR3 is 15 amino acids. The V gene's germline CDR1 is SGHTA and CDR2 FQGNSA. CDR3: CASSPLRFPSYEQYF. In nucleotides, the CDR3 is TGTGCCAGCAGCCCGCTCCGGTTTCCGAGCTACGAGCAGTACTTC. The variable domain in full, with the rest retrieved from reference TRBV7-2 and TRBJ2-7, is GAGVSQSPSNKVTEKGKDVELRCDPISGHTALYWYRQSLGQGLEFLIYFQGNSAPDKSGLPSDRFSAERTGGSVSTLTIQRTQQEDSAVYLCASSPLRFPSYEQYFGPGTRLTVT.

This clonotype was seen just once. One base away lies a much larger clone, so this may be a sequencing read error. The CDR3 does not end in the conserved phenylalanine or tryptophan, so this is likely a read error. This chain uses TRBV19 with TRBJ1-1; D is unclear. The CDR3 consists of 14 residues. Trimming cost V 10 bases and J 0 bases, with 15 bases left between them. Germline loops: CDR1 LNHDA, CDR2 SQIVND (reference sequence). The CDR3 reads CATQRTAMNTEAFL. The CDR3 DNA reads TGTGCCACTCAACGGACGGCGATGAACACTGAAGCTTTCCTT.

This clonotype was detected ten times or more. The chain uses TRBV30 and TRBJ2-2, with 8 nucleotides matching TRBD1. The CDR3 totals 14 residues. In germline, CDR1 is GTSNPN, CDR2 SVGIG (reference sequence). V shed 3 bases, J shed 1 base, and the junction held 1 base outside the gene matches. The CDR3 sequence is CAWRGTGNTGELFF. The CDR3 DNA sequence: TGTGCCTGGAGGGGGACAGGGAACACCGGGGAGCTGTTTTTT.

Turning to this clonotype: This may come from a read error, since a much larger clone is one base off. The rearrangement joins TRBV2 to TRBJ2-5; TRBD2 matches 10 bases. This CDR3 is built from 14 residues. From germline, CDR1 is SNHLY and CDR2 FYNNEI. Here the CDR3 DNA reads TGTGCCAGCAGCCGGACTAGCGGCCAAAAGACCCAGTACTTC. It encodes CASSRTSGQKTQYF.

This clonotype was seen repeatedly, ten times or more. This chain uses TRBV11-2 with TRBJ1-1; 7 positions match TRBD1. CDR1 and CDR2 from the germline V gene are SGHAT and FQNNGV. The CDR3 contains 13 residues. V was clipped by 3 bases and J by 8 bases; unmatched bases: 6. CDR3 bases: TGTGCCAGCAGCTTTGGGAGGACAGGAGAAGCTTTCTTT. The encoded protein is CASSFGRTGEAFF.

This clonotype has at least ten counts. This CDR3 is CASSWDRGPEQYF. CDR3 in DNA: TGTGCCAGCAGTTGGGACAGGGGCCCCGAGCAGTACTTC. The chain links TRBV28 to TRBJ2-7; 10 bases fit TRBD1. The CDR3 length is 13 residues. After removal of 4 bases from V and 6 bases from J, the junction contained 3 bases not matched to a gene. Germline V lookup: CDR1 MDHEN, CDR2 SYDVKM. Full variable domain (missing parts from reference TRBV28 and TRBJ2-7): DVKVTQSSRYLVKRTGEKVFLECVQDMDHENMFWYRQDPGLGLRLIYFSYDVKMKEKGDIPEGYSVSREKKERFSLILESASTNQTSMYLCASSWDRGPEQYFGPGTRLTVT.

At least ten counts were recorded for this clonotype. V gene TRBV18 combines with J gene TRBJ2-2; D is uncertain. Trimming removed 3 bases from V and 0 bases from J, with 17 bases in between. The CDR3 consists of 18 residues. Germline assignment: CDR1 KGHSH and CDR2 LQKENI. CDR3 in amino acids: CASSPLFGSTANTGELFF. The CDR3 DNA is TGTGCCAGCTCACCTTTATTCGGCTCCACCGCGAACACCGGGGAGCTGTTTTTT.

This clonotype was recorded many times. Relative to the germline gene, one junction end is altered; a read error may explain this. The V gene is TRBV6-2 or TRBV6-3, the J gene TRBJ2-2; the D is unclear. CDR3 length: 14 amino acids. Per the germline V gene, CDR1 is MNHEY and CDR2 is SVGEGT. CDR3 in amino acids: CASTYQEPPGELFF. The CDR3 nucleotides read TGTGCCAGCACTTACCAGGAGCCCCCCGGGGAGCTGTTTTTT.

The sample holds a few counts of this clonotype. The chain uses TRBV7-2 and TRBJ2-7; D possibly corresponds to TRBD1 (5 bases). The CDR3 is made up of 15 amino acids. Per germline, CDR1 SGHTA and CDR2 FQGNSA. The V end lost 6 bases, the J end lost 7 bases, and 22 bases lay between the germline ends. CDR3 protein: CASSLGGQVVWEQYF. DNA of the CDR3: TGTGCCAGCAGTCTGGGTGGACAAGTTGTTTGGGAGCAGTACTTC.

The table lists this clonotype with many counts. This rearrangement joins TRBV28 to TRBJ2-3; TRBD2 might be the D (6 bases). Germline-derived CDR1 and CDR2 are MDHEN and SYDVKM. The V end was cut by 4 bases, the J end by 0 bases, with 11 bases between. This CDR3 comprises 15 residues. The CDR3 DNA sequence: TGTGCCAGCAGTTCCCCGGGAGCAAGCACAGATACGCAGTATTTT. Encoded protein: CASSSPGASTDTQYF.